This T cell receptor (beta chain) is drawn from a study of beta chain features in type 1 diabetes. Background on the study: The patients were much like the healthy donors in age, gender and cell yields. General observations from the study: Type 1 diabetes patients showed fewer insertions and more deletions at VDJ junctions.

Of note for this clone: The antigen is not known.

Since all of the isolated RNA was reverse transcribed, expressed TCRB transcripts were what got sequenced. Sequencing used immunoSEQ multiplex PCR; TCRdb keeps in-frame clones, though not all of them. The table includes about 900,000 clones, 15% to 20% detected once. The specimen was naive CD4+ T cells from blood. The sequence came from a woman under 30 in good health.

As DNA, the CDR3 is TGTGCCAGTAGTATCTCGAGAGGCACAGATACGCAGTATTTT. Translated: CASSISRGTDTQYF. The rearrangement joins TRBV19 to TRBJ2-3; no firm D call. Between the trimmed V and J ends, which lost 3 bases and 1 base, there was a span of 8 bases. Germline V CDR1 and CDR2: LNHDA, SQIVND (reference sequence). CDR3 length: 14 amino acids.